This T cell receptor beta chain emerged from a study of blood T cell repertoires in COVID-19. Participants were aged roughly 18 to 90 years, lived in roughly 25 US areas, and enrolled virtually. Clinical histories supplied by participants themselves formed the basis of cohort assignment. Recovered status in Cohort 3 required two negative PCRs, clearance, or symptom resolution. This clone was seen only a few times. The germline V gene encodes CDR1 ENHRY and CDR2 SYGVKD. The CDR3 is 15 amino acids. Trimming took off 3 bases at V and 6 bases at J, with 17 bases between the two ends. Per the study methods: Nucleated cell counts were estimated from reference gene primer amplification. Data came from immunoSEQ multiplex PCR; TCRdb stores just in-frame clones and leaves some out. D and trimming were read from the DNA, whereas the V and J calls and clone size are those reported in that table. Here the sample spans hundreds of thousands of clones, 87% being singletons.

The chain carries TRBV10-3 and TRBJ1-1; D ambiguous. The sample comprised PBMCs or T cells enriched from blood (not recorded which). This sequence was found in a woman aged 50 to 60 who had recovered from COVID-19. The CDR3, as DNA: TGTGCCATCAGTGATGGGCGACAACACGAAGCTGAAGCTTTCTTT. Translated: CAISDGRQHEAEAFF.